This paragraph covers one T cell receptor beta chain sequence. The data are from a study of blood T cell repertoires in COVID-19. Libraries were prepared by immunoSEQ multiplex PCR; TCRdb keeps only in-frame clonotypes and omits some of them. The sample consists of a few hundred thousand clones, 80% to 85% of them appearing once. Sequenced input: peripheral blood. The sequence came from a person aged 65-85 years with COVID-19, enrolled during active disease.

CDR3 loop: CSEVRTANYGYTF. CDR3 nucleotides: TGCAGCGAAGTGCGGACAGCTAACTATGGCTACACCTTC. V is TRBV29-1 and J is TRBJ1-2; a weak D match, TRBD1 (6 bases). V lost 7 bases to trimming and J lost 0 bases, with 12 bases between them. The CDR3 is made up of 13 amino acids. Germline V CDR1 and CDR2: SQVTM, ANQGSEA.